Sequencing of this T cell receptor (beta chain) was carried out in a study of cytomegalovirus exposure and HLA in healthy donors. Study as a whole: From about 179 million T cells, an earlier analysis saw approximately 120 million unique TCR beta sequences.

The CDR3 spans 14 residues. Per the germline V gene, CDR1 is MDHEN and CDR2 is SYDVKM. V lost 3 bases to trimming and J lost 6 bases; unmatched junction nucleotides: 6. A remark on this clone: Its target is not known.

Study-level results: A missense variant in DCLRE1C was later tied to TCR beta V- and J-gene trimming. Whilst most TCR sequences proved rare, a subset of public TCRs occurred across many donors. Earlier analysis yielded a pattern in which most TCR beta V segments were productive about 87% or about 30% of the time.

The PCR had 60 Vbeta and 13 Jbeta primers. The data were produced by immunoSEQ multiplex PCR, yet TCRdb's version contains in-frame clones alone and is incomplete. The sample includes 100,000 to 150,000 clones, around 82% of them seen just once. This sequence originates from a female donor in good health and CMV-seronegative. The sequenced sample was PBMCs. The chain has TRBV28 and TRBJ2-3; 7 nucleotides line up with TRBD2. CDR3 in DNA: TGTGCCAGCAGTTTCGGCGGGAGTCGGGATACGCAGTATTTT. Its protein product is CASSFGGSRDTQYF.